This T cell receptor beta chain is drawn from a study of cytomegalovirus exposure and HLA in healthy donors. Overall study context: From donors who were HLA-typed, an early data release held 80 million or so unique TCRs.

PCR involved 60 Vbeta and 13 Jbeta primers. TCRdb's table, derived via immunoSEQ multiplex PCR, lists solely in-frame clones and lacks some. This sample has 180,000 or so clones, with about 82% found just once. Although they were nominally healthy when sampled, donors likely had unrecorded immune exposures. V dropped 0 bases and J dropped 2 bases, with 12 bases sitting between them. There are 15 residues in the CDR3. Per the germline V gene, CDR1 is SGHRS and CDR2 is YFSETQ. Sequencing was performed on PBMCs. This chain connects TRBV5-1 to TRBJ2-7; weak D call: TRBD1 (7 bases). This clonotype was obtained from a female donor in good health and CMV-seronegative. For the CDR3, the DNA is TGCGCCAGCAGCTTGGGACAGGGAGGACCCTACGAGCAGTACTTC. This encodes CASSLGQGGPYEQYF.